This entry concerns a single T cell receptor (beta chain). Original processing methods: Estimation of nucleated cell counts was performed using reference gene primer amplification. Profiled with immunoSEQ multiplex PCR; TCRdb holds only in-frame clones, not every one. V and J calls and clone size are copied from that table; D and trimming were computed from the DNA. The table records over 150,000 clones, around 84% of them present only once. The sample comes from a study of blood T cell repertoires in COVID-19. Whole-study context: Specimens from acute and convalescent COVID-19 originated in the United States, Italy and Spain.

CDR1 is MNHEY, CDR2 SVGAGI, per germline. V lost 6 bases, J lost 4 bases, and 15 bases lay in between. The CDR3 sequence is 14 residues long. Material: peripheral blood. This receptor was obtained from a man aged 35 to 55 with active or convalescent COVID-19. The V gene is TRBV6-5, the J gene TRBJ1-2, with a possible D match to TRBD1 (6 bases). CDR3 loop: CASRPPDSPYGYTF. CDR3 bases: TGTGCCAGCAGACCACCGGACAGCCCCTATGGCTACACCTTC.